This passage covers 30 T cell receptor beta chains from one sample sequenced in a study of beta chain features in type 1 diabetes. Points from the study as a whole: When Type 1 diabetes patients were examined, their TCRB CDR3s proved moderately but significantly shorter in all four CD4+ subsets.

These receptors are not linked to any known antigen. Of the isolated RNA, all was reverse transcribed, and so the sequenced material was expressed TCRB transcripts. Sequenced by immunoSEQ multiplex PCR; TCRdb stores in-frame clones only, minus some. The sample holds tens of thousands of clones; roughly 47% are singletons and the top ten take less than 0.15%. Material: stem cell memory CD4+ T cells from blood. Receptors originate from a man between 25 and 39 years old with type 1 diabetes.

This chain uses TRBV15 with TRBJ2-7, with D tentatively TRBD1 (5 bases). Germline assignment: CDR1 LNHNV and CDR2 YYDKDF (reference sequence). The CDR3 extends over 14 amino acids. Trimming removed 4 bases at V and 3 bases at J, with 13 bases between. CDR3 in amino acids: CATSIRQGGYEQYF. Written as DNA, the CDR3 is TGTGCCACCAGCATTCGGCAGGGTGGCTACGAGCAGTACTTC. Drawing the rest from reference TRBV15 and TRBJ2-7, the complete variable domain is DAMVIQNPRYQVTQFGKPVTLSCSQTLNHNVMYWYQQKSSQAPKLLFHYYDKDFNNEADTPDNFQSRRPNTSFCFLDIRSPGLGDTAMYLCATSIRQGGYEQYFGPGTRLTVT.

The V call is TRBV7-2, the J call TRBJ2-7; 8 positions agree with TRBD1. Germline assignment: CDR1 SGHTA and CDR2 FQGNSA. The CDR3 contains 16 residues. The junction had 8 bases not matched to a gene; V was cut back by 0 bases and J by 4 bases. The CDR3 nucleotides read TGTGCCAGCAGCTTAGCCACGGGACAGGTCCCTTACGAGCAGTACTTC. This encodes CASSLATGQVPYEQYF.

The genes are TRBV7-2 and TRBJ2-1, with 8 bases that match TRBD2. V gave up 5 bases and J gave up 6 bases; unmatched junction bases: 9. This CDR3 is built from 15 residues. Per germline, CDR1 SGHTA and CDR2 FQGNSA. The DNA of the CDR3 is TGTGCCAGCAGCCCTCCGGGACTAGTAAGCAATGAGCAGTTCTTC. It codes for CASSPPGLVSNEQFF. Together with reference TRBV7-2 and TRBJ2-1, the CDR3 gives the full variable domain: GAGVSQSPSNKVTEKGKDVELRCDPISGHTALYWYRQSLGQGLEFLIYFQGNSAPDKSGLPSDRFSAERTGGSVSTLTIQRTQQEDSAVYLCASSPPGLVSNEQFFGPGTRLTVL.

Regarding this clone: The germline gene is not matched at one end of the junction; a read error may be the cause. The V call is TRBV4-3, the J call TRBJ2-3; TRBD2 matches 8 bases. Germline lookup yields CDR1 LGHNA and CDR2 YSLEER. The CDR3 is 17 residues long. This CDR3 reads CASSQDRMGGRPETQYF. CDR3 in DNA: TGCGCCAGCAGCCAAGATCGAATGGGCGGGAGGCCAGAAACGCAGTATTTT.

This clone was counted between two and nine times. V usage is TRBV9 and J usage is TRBJ2-3, with TRBD1 matching 7 bases. Germline CDR1 SGDLS, CDR2 YYNGEE. The CDR3 loop spans 14 amino acids. J was trimmed by 6 bases and V by 3 bases; bases with no gene match: 7. CDR3 bases: TGTGCCAGCAGCGAAGAGACAGGGTCCGATACGCAGTATTTT. Translating it yields CASSEETGSDTQYF.

This clone was counted between two and nine times. The V gene is TRBV28, the J gene TRBJ1-2; no clear D. Trimming left V 4 bases short and J 6 bases short, with 18 bases between. Germline CDR1 and CDR2: MDHEN and SYDVKM. The CDR3 length is 15 residues. CDR3 in DNA: TGTGCCAGCAGTTCTACAGAAAGTGGGTACCATGGCTACACCTTC. Its translation: CASSSTESGYHGYTF.

The V gene is TRBV27, the J gene TRBJ2-3; 8 bases fit TRBD1. The V gene's germline CDR1 is MNHEY and CDR2 SMNVEV (reference sequence). V shed 2 bases and J 4 bases; nucleotides not matched to a gene: 8. The CDR3 has 16 residues. This CDR3 reads CASSLGTGGPADTQYF. The CDR3 DNA is TGTGCCAGCAGTTTAGGCACAGGGGGTCCCGCAGATACGCAGTATTTT.

Written as DNA, the CDR3 is TGTGCCAGCAGCGCCTCGGGGGGGAGCACAGATACGCAGTATTTT. Amino acid sequence: CASSASGGSTDTQYF. This chain connects TRBV9 to TRBJ2-3; 8 bases fit TRBD2. This CDR3 region has 15 residues. Germline assignment: CDR1 SGDLS and CDR2 YYNGEE. V trimming: 3 bases; J trimming: 0 bases; junction bases outside the gene matches: 3. Filled out from reference TRBV9 and TRBJ2-3, the complete variable domain reads DSGVTQTPKHLITATGQRVTLRCSPRSGDLSVYWYQQSLDQGLQFLIQYYNGEERAKGNILERFSAQQFPDLHSELNLSSLELGDSALYFCASSASGGSTDTQYFGPGTRLTVL.

This clone was seen a handful of times. The chain combines TRBV7-9 with TRBJ1-1; D unclear. Trimming shortened V by 5 bases and J by 1 base, and 8 bases separated the two germline ends. The CDR3 runs to 13 residues. Germline-derived CDR1 and CDR2 are SEHNR and FQNEAQ (reference sequence). CDR3 loop: CASSPNRNTEAFF. CDR3 coding DNA: TGTGCCAGCAGCCCGAACAGGAACACTGAAGCTTTCTTT.

This sequence joins TRBV5-6 and TRBJ2-1; TRBD2 aligns across 11 bases. The germline V gene encodes CDR1 SGHDT and CDR2 YYEEEE. V shed 0 bases, J shed 10 bases, and the junction held 9 bases outside the gene matches. The CDR3 consists of 16 residues. The CDR3 DNA reads as TGTGCCAGCAGCTTGGTTGGGACTAGCGGATTTAAAGAGCAGTTCTTC. This encodes CASSLVGTSGFKEQFF.

The gene calls are TRBV7-9 and TRBJ2-1; 14 bases match TRBD2. Trimming cost V 5 bases and J 10 bases; bases outside gene matches: 10. CDR1 and CDR2 (germline): SEHNR, FQNEAQ (reference sequence). The CDR3 loop spans 16 amino acids. The CDR3 DNA reads as TGTGCCAGCAGCCCTAGGGGACTAGCGGGAGCGCGGGAGCAGTTCTTC. It yields the protein CASSPRGLAGAREQFF.

The V and J genes are TRBV15 and TRBJ1-1; 8 nucleotides line up with TRBD1. Germline V gives CDR1 LNHNV, CDR2 YYDKDF (reference sequence). Unmatched junction bases numbered 1, after V lost 3 bases and J lost 1 base. This CDR3 has 14 amino acids. The DNA of the CDR3 is TGTGCCACCAGCAGGGACAGGGAGAACACTGAAGCTTTCTTT. It codes for CATSRDRENTEAFF.

This clone has just a few counts. This rearrangement joins TRBV19 to TRBJ2-2, with D perhaps matching TRBD1 (6 bases). Per germline, CDR1 LNHDA and CDR2 SQIVND (reference sequence). The CDR3 is 16 amino acids. The V end lost 4 bases, the J end lost 2 bases, and 14 bases lay between the germline ends. CDR3 nucleotide sequence: TGTGCCAGTAGTACCCGTGGGGGCACCAACACCGGGGAGCTGTTTTTT. It specifies CASSTRGGTNTGELFF.

This sequence joins TRBV25-1 and TRBJ1-1; 7 bases are shared with TRBD1. Germline V gene lookup returns CDR1 MGHDK and CDR2 SYGVNS. The CDR3 is made up of 16 amino acids. The ends lost 4 bases at V and 3 bases at J; junction bases unmatched: 11. CDR3 region: CASSGQGGRAYTEAFF. The CDR3 DNA sequence: TGTGCCAGCAGTGGGCAGGGGGGCAGGGCTTACACTGAAGCTTTCTTT.

This clone has a handful of counts. V gene TRBV7-3 combines with J gene TRBJ2-1, with D perhaps matching TRBD2 (6 bases). V was pared by 5 bases and J by 9 bases, with 8 bases between. Germline CDR1 SGHTA, CDR2 FQGTGA. The CDR3 totals 11 residues. The CDR3 region is CASSLGSEQFF. CDR3 sequence (DNA): TGTGCCAGCAGCCTCGGGAGTGAGCAGTTCTTC.

The chain has TRBV20-1 and TRBJ2-7; D ambiguous. Germline lookup yields CDR1 DFQATT and CDR2 SNEGSKA (reference sequence). CDR3 length equals 11 residues. Trimming pared 2 bases from V and 5 bases from J, leaving 7 bases between. CDR3 nucleotides: TGCAGTGCTAGAAAGGAGAACGAGCAGTACTTC. Translated, it gives CSARKENEQYF.

This clone was observed a few times. The chain couples TRBV7-9 to TRBJ1-2; D perhaps matches TRBD1 (6 bases). V was cut by 1 base and J by 2 bases, with 11 bases left in between. Germline assignment: CDR1 SEHNR and CDR2 FQNEAQ (reference sequence). The CDR3 length is 15 residues. The CDR3 DNA reads TGTGCCAGCAGCTTAGGAACAACAGGGAACTATGGCTACACCTTC. Translating gives CASSLGTTGNYGYTF.

The J gene is TRBJ2-7, the V gene TRBV28; D ambiguous. This CDR3 has 12 residues. From germline, CDR1 is MDHEN and CDR2 SYDVKM. V lost 6 bases, J lost 3 bases, and 9 bases lay in between. The chain's CDR3 is CASSSPYYEQYF. For the CDR3, the DNA is TGTGCCAGCAGCTCCCCCTACTACGAGCAGTACTTC.

The rearrangement links TRBV5-1 to TRBJ2-7; D is possibly TRBD1 (6 bases). The CDR3 spans 14 residues. Trimming shortened V by 0 bases and J by 4 bases, and 11 bases separated the two germline ends. The germline V gene has CDR1 SGHRS and CDR2 YFSETQ. Written as DNA, the CDR3 is TGCGCCAGCAGCTTGGCCGGGACACCTTACGAGCAGTACTTC. Protein: CASSLAGTPYEQYF. The whole variable domain, remainder taken from reference TRBV5-1 and TRBJ2-7, is KAGVTQTPRYLIKTRGQQVTLSCSPISGHRSVSWYQQTPGQGLQFLFEYFSETQRNKGNFPGRFSGRQFSNSRSEMNVSTLELGDSALYLCASSLAGTPYEQYFGPGTRLTVT.

This clone has more than one count but fewer than ten. CDR3 amino acids: CASSVGLEINEQFF. CDR3 DNA sequence: TGTGCCAGCAGCGTCGGACTAGAGATCAATGAGCAGTTCTTC. The chain has TRBV9 and TRBJ2-1; TRBD2 aligns across 7 bases. Germline V lookup: CDR1 SGDLS, CDR2 YYNGEE. This CDR3 has 14 residues. V was clipped by 2 bases and J by 6 bases; unmatched bases: 5.

As DNA, the CDR3 is TGTGCCAGCAGCCAAGAACTAGGGGAGCAGTTCTTC. Translation gives CASSQELGEQFF. The chain uses TRBV14 and TRBJ2-1, with a tentative D call TRBD2 (5 bases). The germline V gene has CDR1 SGHDN and CDR2 FVKESK. The CDR3 spans 12 residues. The V gene lost 0 bases and the J gene lost 10 bases, with 7 bases spanning the gap.

The chain joins TRBV28 to TRBJ1-4, with 7 positions matching TRBD1. CDR1 MDHEN and CDR2 SYDVKM come from the germline V gene. This CDR3 has 16 amino acids. Trimming removed 5 bases from V and 8 bases from J; junction bases left unmatched: 14. The CDR3 nucleotides read TGTGCCAGCAGTCCCCTCGAGCTTACAGGGGAAGAAAAACTGTTTTTT. This sequence encodes CASSPLELTGEEKLFF.

This clone occurred a few times. V and J are TRBV11-2 and TRBJ2-4; D unclear. Germline V gene data show CDR1 as SGHAT and CDR2 as FQNNGV. This CDR3 is built from 15 residues. V was cut by 0 bases and J by 1 base, with 7 bases left in between. CDR3 amino acids: CASSLEATAKNIQYF. The CDR3, as DNA: TGTGCCAGCAGCTTAGAGGCGACTGCCAAAAACATTCAGTACTTC.

The genes are TRBV19 and TRBJ1-5; the D is unclear. Trimming took off 8 bases at V and 0 bases at J, with 17 bases between the two ends. The CDR3 spans 16 residues. CDR1 and CDR2 (germline): LNHDA, SQIVND (reference sequence). CDR3 coding DNA: TGTGCCAGTCGCTCGAGGGTTGGGGATAGCAATCAGCCCCAGCATTTT. Protein sequence: CASRSRVGDSNQPQHF.

The chain employs TRBV10-3 and TRBJ1-1; no reliable D call. The V end lost 8 bases, the J end lost 1 base, and 17 bases lay between the germline ends. This CDR3 comprises 15 residues. CDR1 and CDR2 from the germline V gene are ENHRY and SYGVKD. CDR3 protein: CAISGLGVRNTEAFF. For the CDR3, the DNA is TGTGCCATCTCCGGGTTGGGAGTGAGGAACACTGAAGCTTTCTTT.

The V and J genes are TRBV7-9 and TRBJ2-3; TRBD1 might be the D (6 bases). CDR1 is SEHNR and CDR2 is FQNEAQ in the germline V gene (reference sequence). The CDR3 totals 18 residues. Trimming cost V 1 base and J 3 bases, with 20 bases left between them. DNA for the CDR3: TGTGCCAGCAGCTTAGGAGGGGGAGTGAGCCCAGAAACAGATACGCAGTATTTT. Translated, it gives CASSLGGGVSPETDTQYF.

The J gene is TRBJ1-4, the V gene TRBV5-1, with a weak D call TRBD1 (5 bases). Germline CDR1 and CDR2: SGHRS and YFSETQ. V lost 1 base, J lost 3 bases, and 7 bases lay in between. The CDR3 has 14 amino acids. CDR3 in amino acids: CASSLQGSNEKLFF. CDR3 sequence (DNA): TGCGCCAGCAGCTTGCAGGGTTCTAATGAAAAACTGTTTTTT. Together with reference TRBV5-1 and TRBJ1-4, the CDR3 gives the full variable domain: KAGVTQTPRYLIKTRGQQVTLSCSPISGHRSVSWYQQTPGQGLQFLFEYFSETQRNKGNFPGRFSGRQFSNSRSEMNVSTLELGDSALYLCASSLQGSNEKLFFGSGTQLSVL.

This clone has only a few counts. The J gene is TRBJ2-7, the V gene TRBV28; TRBD2 matches at 9 bases. The CDR3 length is 15 residues. The germline gives CDR1 MDHEN, CDR2 SYDVKM. V shed 6 bases, J shed 8 bases, and the junction held 14 bases outside the gene matches. In DNA form, the CDR3 reads TGTGCCAGCAGGTTACTTACCGGGACTAGCCTTAAGCAGTACTTC. As protein: CASRLLTGTSLKQYF. Full variable domain (rest looked up from reference TRBV28 and TRBJ2-7): DVKVTQSSRYLVKRTGEKVFLECVQDMDHENMFWYRQDPGLGLRLIYFSYDVKMKEKGDIPEGYSVSREKKERFSLILESASTNQTSMYLCASRLLTGTSLKQYFGPGTRLTVT.

This clone has more than one count but fewer than ten. The genes are TRBV7-9 and TRBJ2-7, with 10 bases identical to TRBD1. The CDR3 is made up of 18 amino acids. Germline V gene sequence: CDR1 SEHNR, CDR2 FQNEAQ (reference sequence). V was clipped by 2 bases and J by 3 bases; unmatched bases: 13. The CDR3 DNA reads as TGTGCCAGCAGCTTATGGGCCAGTTGGGACAGGGGCGACTACGAGCAGTACTTC. As protein: CASSLWASWDRGDYEQYF.

In this sample, this clone turned up a few times. The chain joins TRBV27 to TRBJ2-7; 8 bases are a match to TRBD1. After removal of 5 bases from V and 3 bases from J, the junction contained 6 bases not matched to a gene. The CDR3 has 14 amino acids. Germline V CDR1 and CDR2: MNHEY, SMNVEV (reference sequence). The CDR3 nucleotides read TGTGCCAGCAGTCCGAGAGGGACAGGCTACGAGCAGTACTTC. Its protein product is CASSPRGTGYEQYF.